This passage covers 32 T cell receptor beta chains from one sample sequenced in a study of blood T cell repertoires in COVID-19. The repertoire was sequenced with immunoSEQ multiplex PCR; TCRdb's copy has only in-frame clones and lacks some. Of some 180,000 clones in the sample, around three quarters were seen once. Material: PBMCs or T cells enriched from blood (not recorded which). The receptors derive from a woman in her seventies in a cohort exposed to, infected with or recovered from COVID-19 (not recorded which).

This clone occurred a few times. V gene TRBV19 combines with J gene TRBJ1-2, with a tentative D call TRBD1 (6 bases). CDR3 length: 14 amino acids. Trimming removed 6 bases at V and 4 bases at J, with 15 bases between. CDR1 is LNHDA, CDR2 SQIVND, per germline (reference sequence). CDR3 loop: CASSPAGATYGYTF. CDR3 DNA: TGTGCCAGTAGCCCCGCGGGGGCCACCTATGGCTACACCTTC.

This chain links TRBV5-5 with TRBJ2-7, with 12 bases identical to TRBD2. Trimming removed 4 bases from V and 1 base from J; junction bases left unmatched: 6. Germline V gene data show CDR1 as SGHKS and CDR2 as YYEKEE (reference sequence). This CDR3 comprises 16 residues. The CDR3 protein is CASSRRTSGISYEQYF. The CDR3 region has the DNA TGTGCCAGCAGCCGACGGACTAGCGGGATTTCCTACGAGCAGTACTTC.

This clone was observed a few times. The CDR3 DNA reads TGTGCCAGCAGCTATGGACCCGGGGGCTACGAGCAGTACTTC. This sequence encodes CASSYGPGGYEQYF. This chain joins TRBV3-1 (or the pseudogene TRBV3-2) and TRBJ2-7; a possible D gene is TRBD2 (6 bases). Trimming removed 5 bases at V and 3 bases at J, with 14 bases between. Germline V gene lookup returns CDR1 LGHDT and CDR2 YNNKEL (reference sequence). This CDR3 region has 14 residues.

This clone came up once. This chain links TRBV3-1 (or the pseudogene TRBV3-2) with TRBJ2-1; maybe TRBD1 (5 bases). Germline CDR1 LGHDT, CDR2 YNNKEL (reference sequence). V was trimmed by 11 bases and J by 8 bases, leaving 16 bases between them. This CDR3 is 12 amino acids long. CDR3: CASGRGRDEQFF. CDR3 coding DNA: TGTGCCTCCGGAAGGGGCAGGGATGAGCAGTTCTTC.

This sequence joins TRBV9 and TRBJ2-1, with 12 nucleotides matching TRBD2. Per the germline V gene, CDR1 is SGDLS and CDR2 is YYNGEE. Unmatched junction bases numbered 14, after V lost 0 bases and J lost 4 bases. CDR3 size: 20 residues. The CDR3 region has the DNA TGTGCCAGCAGCGTAGTGACGGGACAGATGCTAGCGGGAGGGTACAATGAGCAGTTCTTC. It codes for CASSVVTGQMLAGGYNEQFF.

CDR3 DNA: TGTGCCAGCAGCGACCGGACAGGGGCGTTTCGCAATCAGCCCCAGCATTTT. The encoded protein is CASSDRTGAFRNQPQHF. V gene TRBV28 combines with J gene TRBJ1-5, with 9 nucleotides matching TRBD1. Per germline, CDR1 MDHEN and CDR2 SYDVKM. This CDR3 is built from 17 residues. The junction had 11 bases not matched to a gene; V was cut back by 6 bases and J by 2 bases.

The chain joins TRBV9 to TRBJ2-3; D is possibly TRBD2 (5 bases). The CDR3 is 15 amino acids. Germline V gene data show CDR1 as SGDLS and CDR2 as YYNGEE. The V end lost 6 bases, the J end lost 0 bases, and 14 bases lay between the germline ends. CDR3 DNA: TGTGCCAGCAATCGTGGTGAGGGAAGCACAGATACGCAGTATTTT. It encodes CASNRGEGSTDTQYF.

This chain joins TRBV25-1 and TRBJ2-3; a possible D gene is TRBD1 (6 bases). Germline assignment: CDR1 MGHDK and CDR2 SYGVNS. This CDR3 has 14 residues. The V end lost 6 bases, the J end lost 1 base, and 11 bases lay between the germline ends. The CDR3 spells CASRGAQGTDTQYF. DNA of the CDR3: TGTGCCAGCAGGGGGGCGCAGGGCACAGATACGCAGTATTTT. Together with reference TRBV25-1 and TRBJ2-3, the CDR3 gives the full variable domain: EADIYQTPRYLVIGTGKKITLECSQTMGHDKMYWYQQDPGMELHLIHYSYGVNSTEKGDLSSESTVSRIRTEHFPLTLESARPSHTSQYLCASRGAQGTDTQYFGPGTRLTVL.

The CDR3 DNA reads TGTGCCAGCACTACCAGGGTAAATACGCAGTATTTT. This gives the protein CASTTRVNTQYF. The V and J genes are TRBV28 and TRBJ2-3; the D gene is possibly TRBD1 (5 bases). This CDR3 is built from 12 residues. The V end lost 7 bases, the J end lost 7 bases, and 12 bases lay between the germline ends. Germline assignment: CDR1 MDHEN and CDR2 SYDVKM.

The rearrangement joins TRBV9 to TRBJ2-1, with D hard to call. The V end lost 3 bases, the J end lost 8 bases, and 9 bases lay between the germline ends. This CDR3 is built from 12 residues. Germline loops: CDR1 SGDLS, CDR2 YYNGEE. The CDR3 region has the DNA TGTGCCAGCAGCGCCCCCGGTTATGAGCAGTTCTTC. It translates to CASSAPGYEQFF.

This clone was detected only once. The chain is built from TRBV20-1 and TRBJ2-7, with a weak D call TRBD2 (5 bases). CDR3 length: 18 amino acids. Trimming cost V 3 bases and J 4 bases, with 28 bases left between them. Germline-derived CDR1 and CDR2 are DFQATT and SNEGSKA (reference sequence). CDR3 sequence: CSASPLPLREAERYEQYF. The CDR3 DNA reads as TGCAGTGCTAGTCCCCTCCCTCTGAGGGAAGCGGAGCGATACGAGCAGTACTTC.

The V gene is TRBV19, the J gene TRBJ1-5; D not certain. The CDR3 sequence is 13 residues long. V lost 3 bases and J 5 bases, leaving 8 bases between the germline ends. The germline V gene encodes CDR1 LNHDA and CDR2 SQIVND (reference sequence). This CDR3 is CASSIPGDQPQHF. The CDR3 DNA sequence: TGTGCCAGTAGTATCCCCGGGGATCAGCCCCAGCATTTT. The entire variable domain, with the rest obtained from reference TRBV19 and TRBJ1-5, is as follows: DGGITQSPKYLFRKEGQNVTLSCEQNLNHDAMYWYRQDPGQGLRLIYYSQIVNDFQKGDIAEGYSVSREKKESFPLTVTSAQKNPTAFYLCASSIPGDQPQHFGDGTRLSIL.

The V call is TRBV5-1, the J call TRBJ2-7; TRBD1 is a possible D gene (5 bases). Germline V lookup: CDR1 SGHRS, CDR2 YFSETQ. The CDR3 sequence is 13 residues long. Trimming shortened V by 2 bases and J by 1 base, and 7 bases separated the two germline ends. The CDR3: CASSFQGSYEQYF. Written as DNA, the CDR3 is TGCGCCAGCAGCTTTCAGGGTTCCTACGAGCAGTACTTC.

The genes are TRBV7-2 and TRBJ2-4; 13 nucleotides line up with TRBD2. Germline lookup yields CDR1 SGHTA and CDR2 FQGNSA. The J segment lost 5 bases and the V segment lost 0 bases, leaving 4 bases of the junction unmatched. The CDR3 contains 17 residues. The CDR3 reads CASSLAGTSGTQNIQYF. Here the CDR3 DNA reads TGTGCCAGCAGCTTAGCCGGGACTAGCGGGACCCAAAACATTCAGTACTTC.

The V gene is TRBV28, the J gene TRBJ1-2; a possible D gene is TRBD1 (6 bases). CDR1 and CDR2 from the germline V gene are MDHEN and SYDVKM. The CDR3 loop spans 15 amino acids. V lost 4 bases to trimming and J lost 4 bases, with 16 bases between them. CDR3 residues: CASSSPYGGAYGYTF. In nucleotides, the CDR3 is TGTGCCAGCAGTTCCCCTTATGGGGGGGCCTATGGCTACACCTTC.

This rearrangement joins TRBV18 to TRBJ1-5; D is possibly TRBD1 (6 bases). CDR1 KGHSH and CDR2 LQKENI come from the germline V gene. The V gene lost 6 bases and the J gene lost 8 bases, with 20 bases spanning the gap. This CDR3 is built from 15 residues. The CDR3 spells CASSSASGQGKPQHF. The CDR3 coding sequence is TGTGCCAGCTCCTCCGCATCGGGGCAGGGGAAGCCCCAGCATTTT.

The chain links TRBV19 to TRBJ2-2; tentative D call: TRBD1 (5 bases). V was pared by 6 bases and J by 0 bases, with 11 bases between. CDR1 is LNHDA and CDR2 is SQIVND in the germline V gene (reference sequence). The CDR3 length is 15 residues. CDR3 DNA: TGTGCCAGTAGCTACGAGACAGCGAACACCGGGGAGCTGTTTTTT. Translated: CASSYETANTGELFF.

The genes are TRBV19 and TRBJ1-2; D call uncertain. The CDR3 consists of 15 residues. Germline V gives CDR1 LNHDA, CDR2 SQIVND (reference sequence). Between the trimmed V and J ends, which lost 9 bases and 5 bases, there was a span of 22 bases. CDR3 in amino acids: CASHQVPRTGYGYTF. The CDR3 DNA reads TGTGCCAGCCACCAAGTGCCCAGAACGGGTTATGGCTACACCTTC. The variable domain in full, completed from reference TRBV19 and TRBJ1-2, reads DGGITQSPKYLFRKEGQNVTLSCEQNLNHDAMYWYRQDPGQGLRLIYYSQIVNDFQKGDIAEGYSVSREKKESFPLTVTSAQKNPTAFYLCASHQVPRTGYGYTFGSGTRLTVV.

The chain combines TRBV28 with TRBJ2-5, with D possibly TRBD1 on 6 matching bases. In germline, CDR1 is MDHEN, CDR2 SYDVKM. This CDR3 has 13 amino acids. Trimming pared 6 bases from V and 4 bases from J, leaving 12 bases between. DNA for the CDR3: TGTGCCAGCAGATTGCAGGGGATAGAGACCCAGTACTTC. Translation: CASRLQGIETQYF. Full variable domain (rest looked up from reference TRBV28 and TRBJ2-5): DVKVTQSSRYLVKRTGEKVFLECVQDMDHENMFWYRQDPGLGLRLIYFSYDVKMKEKGDIPEGYSVSREKKERFSLILESASTNQTSMYLCASRLQGIETQYFGPGTRLLVL.

V gene TRBV19 combines with J gene TRBJ2-3, with TRBD1 identical over 9 bases. CDR1 and CDR2 from the germline V gene are LNHDA and SQIVND (reference sequence). Unmatched junction bases numbered 4, after V lost 7 bases and J lost 2 bases. The CDR3 spans 14 residues. The CDR3 DNA sequence: TGTGCCAGTACAGGACAGGGGTTCACAGATACGCAGTATTTT. Protein: CASTGQGFTDTQYF.

The genes are TRBV6-1 and TRBJ1-2; maybe TRBD1 (5 bases). This CDR3 region has 17 residues. V was trimmed by 0 bases and J by 0 bases, leaving 14 bases between them. Germline CDR1 and CDR2: MNHNS and SASEGT. The CDR3 sequence: CASSEAVPRATNYGYTF. CDR3 nucleotide sequence: TGTGCCAGCAGTGAAGCGGTCCCCAGGGCGACTAACTATGGCTACACCTTC.

The V gene is TRBV4-2, the J gene TRBJ1-1; 7 bases fit TRBD1. V was clipped by 0 bases and J by 12 bases; unmatched bases: 10. Germline assignment: CDR1 LGHNA and CDR2 YNFKEQ. CDR3 length: 14 amino acids. CDR3 amino acids: CASSQDKGAPGTFF. The CDR3 nucleotides are TGTGCCAGCAGCCAAGATAAGGGGGCGCCGGGTACTTTCTTT.

The rearrangement joins TRBV19 to TRBJ1-1; no clear D gene. Germline CDR1 reads LNHDA; CDR2 reads SQIVND (reference sequence). The CDR3 has 14 residues. V lost 6 bases, J lost 1 base, and 12 bases lay in between. Here the CDR3 DNA reads TGTGCCAGTAGCGCCCGGGGAGCGAACACTGAAGCTTTCTTT. Translating gives CASSARGANTEAFF.

The CDR3 nucleotides read TGTGCCAGCAGCAATGACAGGCTATCCGGGGAGCTGTTTTTT. Protein product: CASSNDRLSGELFF. The V gene is TRBV5-8, the J gene TRBJ2-2; possibly TRBD1 for D (6 bases). V shed 4 bases and J shed 6 bases, with 13 bases lying between them. The CDR3 runs to 14 residues. The germline gives CDR1 SGHTS, CDR2 YDEGEE.

V is TRBV6-5 and J is TRBJ2-7; the match to TRBD2 covers 11 bases. The V gene end was trimmed by 6 bases and the J gene end by 2 bases; junction bases not matched to a gene: 6. The CDR3 spans 15 residues. Germline-derived CDR1 and CDR2 are MNHEY and SVGAGI. The CDR3 DNA follows: TGTGCCAGCAGGTCACTAGCGGGAGAGGCCTACGAGCAGTACTTC. It yields the protein CASRSLAGEAYEQYF.

The rearrangement links TRBV7-9 to TRBJ2-7; 7 nucleotides line up with TRBD1. V lost 1 base to trimming and J lost 9 bases; unmatched junction nucleotides: 0. The CDR3 extends over 11 amino acids. Germline CDR1 is SEHNR and CDR2 is FQNEAQ (reference sequence). The CDR3 DNA sequence: TGTGCCAGCAGCTTAGGACAGGGGCAGTACTTC. It translates to CASSLGQGQYF.

Only one count was recorded for this clone. CDR3 sequence (DNA): TGCGCCAGCAGCTTTACAGGGGGGGTGAACACTGAAGCTTTCTTT. Its protein product is CASSFTGGVNTEAFF. The gene calls are TRBV5-1 and TRBJ1-1, with 8 nucleotides matching TRBD1. The CDR3 is 15 residues long. Germline assignment: CDR1 SGHRS and CDR2 YFSETQ. The V gene end was trimmed by 2 bases and the J gene end by 0 bases; junction bases not matched to a gene: 3.

Of note for this clone: This sample includes further DNA sequences coding for the same CDR3. The V and J genes are TRBV7-2 and TRBJ2-5, with 9 bases lining up with TRBD2. The CDR3 covers 14 residues. V dropped 3 bases and J dropped 4; count of bases not matched to a gene: 3. Germline-derived CDR1 and CDR2 are SGHTA and FQGNSA. For the CDR3, the DNA is TGTGCCAGCAGCTTGGCGGGGGGGGGAGAGACCCAGTACTTC. Its protein product is CASSLAGGGETQYF.

The chain links TRBV5-4 to TRBJ2-5; D gene uncertain. From germline, CDR1 is SGHNT and CDR2 YYREEE (reference sequence). The length of the CDR3 is 14 residues. The germline V and J ends were trimmed by 1 base and 0 bases, with 7 bases remaining between them. The CDR3 region has the DNA TGTGCCAGCAGCTTGTTTGAGTACCAAGAGACCCAGTACTTC. Protein: CASSLFEYQETQYF.

J is TRBJ2-1 and V is TRBV12-5; TRBD1 might be the D (5 bases). The germline gives CDR1 LGHNT, CDR2 FRNRAP. V was pared by 2 bases and J by 0 bases, with 17 bases between. This CDR3 contains 18 residues. The CDR3 region is CASGLPTRQTISYNEQFF. The CDR3 coding sequence is TGTGCTAGTGGTTTGCCCACACGACAGACGATCTCCTACAATGAGCAGTTCTTC.

The CDR3 reads CASSRDRIDSPLHF. DNA for the CDR3: TGTGCCAGCAGCCGGGACAGGATTGACTCACCCCTCCACTTT. The chain employs TRBV3-1 (or the pseudogene TRBV3-2) and TRBJ1-6; 8 bases map to TRBD1. V gave up 4 bases and J gave up 10 bases; unmatched junction bases: 6. This CDR3 has 14 amino acids. Germline lookup yields CDR1 LGHDT and CDR2 YNNKEL (reference sequence).

The CDR3 region has the DNA TGTGCCAGCAGCCCTCGACTAGCGGGAAACCCAAGCTCCTACAATGAGCAGTTCTTC. This gives the protein CASSPRLAGNPSSYNEQFF. The genes are TRBV7-9 and TRBJ2-1; TRBD2 matches 11 bases. The CDR3 contains 19 residues. V lost 5 bases and J lost 0; bases outside the gene matches: 12. Germline V gene sequence: CDR1 SEHNR, CDR2 FQNEAQ (reference sequence).